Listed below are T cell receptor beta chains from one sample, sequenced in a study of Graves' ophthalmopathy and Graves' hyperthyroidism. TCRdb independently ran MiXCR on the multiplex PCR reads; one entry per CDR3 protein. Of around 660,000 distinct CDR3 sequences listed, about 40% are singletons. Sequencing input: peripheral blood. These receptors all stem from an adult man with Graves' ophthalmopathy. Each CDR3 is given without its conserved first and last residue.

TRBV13,ASSLGSGRPAQY
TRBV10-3,AISDIRDRGREQY
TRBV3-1,ASSQDRADQETQY
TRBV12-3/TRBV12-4,ASTPGTGTPLPEAF
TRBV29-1,SVLGQGSSYGYT
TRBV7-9,ASRLGQGLTGELF
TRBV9,ASSVSGGILTDTQY
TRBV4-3,ASSQVRREKLF
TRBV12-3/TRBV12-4,ASSFLGGVGELF
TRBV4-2,ASSQAAGWETQY
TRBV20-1,SGAGTENTEAF
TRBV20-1,SATLGNQPQH
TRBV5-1,ASSVGLGSTGELF
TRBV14,ASSHRTSGKSQETQY
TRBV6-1,ASSEAGLYGYT
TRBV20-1,SARSGAGVADETQY
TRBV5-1,ASSLRGGGELF
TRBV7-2,ASSLDGATGASGELF
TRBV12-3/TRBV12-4,ASSSGGGVFNEQH
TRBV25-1,ATQGRDSGNTIY
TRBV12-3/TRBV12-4,ASSLKGANTEAF
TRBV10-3,AISDLTGDEQY
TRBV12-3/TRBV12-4,ASKGIQGELF
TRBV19,ASSISGRAYEQY
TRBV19,ASTKGLASSGELF
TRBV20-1,SARTTGDRVL
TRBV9,ASSVAVGYQNTGELF
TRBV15,ATSRDRGNNQPQH
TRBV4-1,ASSQDETSVWEQY
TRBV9,ASSAGTRGIGSPLH
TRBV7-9,ASSQGTGRSGELF
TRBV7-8,ASTKAGGGNQPQH
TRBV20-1,SARPTGWQETQY
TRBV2,ASRAEGTYEQY
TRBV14,ASSLGGTGFNEQY
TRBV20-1,SASPVVSYEQY
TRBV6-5,ASTDRIYGYT
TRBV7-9,ASSPRDITYEQY
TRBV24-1,ATSDLRDRRSPQH
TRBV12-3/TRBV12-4,ASSLSTQPQH
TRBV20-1,SAKGEGEKLF
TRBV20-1,SARDRRDSSYEQY
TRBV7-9,ASSSTGARGANVLT
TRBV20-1,SAGPRPDNSPLH
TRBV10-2,ATTGDGTEAF
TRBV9,ASSAGQGSSREQY
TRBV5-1,ASSGDLAGGSSYEQY
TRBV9,ASSQATGPRLTQY
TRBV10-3,AISYDNPRGGTEAF
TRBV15,ATSRRQAL
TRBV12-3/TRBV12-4,ASSQGGGRGEQY
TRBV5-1,ASSFLNSADTEAF
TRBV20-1,SARASGRSYEQY
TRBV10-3,AINSPWQENGYT
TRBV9,ASSIGLAGGNTGELF